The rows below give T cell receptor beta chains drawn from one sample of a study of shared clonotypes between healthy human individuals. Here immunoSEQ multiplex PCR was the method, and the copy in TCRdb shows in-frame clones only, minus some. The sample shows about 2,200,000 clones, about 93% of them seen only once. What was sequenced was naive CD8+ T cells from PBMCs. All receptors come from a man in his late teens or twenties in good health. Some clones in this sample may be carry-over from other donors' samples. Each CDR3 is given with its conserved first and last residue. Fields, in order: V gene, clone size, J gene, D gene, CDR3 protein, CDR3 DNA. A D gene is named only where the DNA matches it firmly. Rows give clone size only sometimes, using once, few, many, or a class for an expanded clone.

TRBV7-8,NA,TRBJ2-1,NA,CASSVANEQFF,TGTGCCAGCAGCGTAGCCAATGAGCAGTTCTTC
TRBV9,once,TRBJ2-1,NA,CASSVDGSGRGSYNEQFF,TGTGCCAGCAGCGTAGATGGGTCGGGACGGGGCTCCTACAATGAGCAGTTCTTC
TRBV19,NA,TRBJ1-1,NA,CASSIRDNTDTEAFF,TGTGCCAGTAGTATTCGGGACAACACGGACACTGAAGCTTTCTTT
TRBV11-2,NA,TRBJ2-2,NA,CASSFWGLNTGELFF,TGTGCCAGCAGCTTCTGGGGACTGAACACCGGGGAGCTGTTTTTT
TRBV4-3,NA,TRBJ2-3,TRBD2,CASSQGEGPTDTQYF,TGCGCCAGCAGCCAAGGGGAGGGCCCGACAGATACGCAGTATTTT
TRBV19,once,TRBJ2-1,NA,CASRGPGFYNEQFF,TGTGCCAGTCGAGGCCCTGGGTTCTACAATGAGCAGTTCTTC
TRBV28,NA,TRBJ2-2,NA,CASARVGVHTGELFF,TGTGCCAGCGCGAGGGTCGGGGTACACACCGGGGAGCTGTTTTTT
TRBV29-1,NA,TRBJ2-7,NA,CSVRLNYEQYF,TGCAGCGTTCGACTCAACTACGAGCAGTACTTC
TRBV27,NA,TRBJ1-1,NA,CASNPLTGLNTEAFF,TGTGCCAGCAATCCACTAACAGGGCTGAACACTGAAGCTTTCTTT
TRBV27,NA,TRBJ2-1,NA,CASSLPHVSGGTYNEQFF,TGTGCCAGCAGTTTGCCCCATGTGTCTGGCGGGACCTACAATGAGCAGTTCTTC
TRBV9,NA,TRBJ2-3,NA,CASSESNKYTDTQYF,TGTGCCAGCAGCGAGAGTAACAAGTACACAGATACGCAGTATTTT
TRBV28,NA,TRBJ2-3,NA,CASSTSRDFTDTQYF,TGTGCCAGCAGTACGTCCCGGGACTTCACAGATACGCAGTATTTT
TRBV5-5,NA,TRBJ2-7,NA,CASRRPDTYEQYF,TGTGCCAGCAGAAGACCCGACACCTACGAGCAGTACTTC
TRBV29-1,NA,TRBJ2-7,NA,CSVEVGGFSSYEQYF,TGCAGCGTTGAAGTAGGGGGGTTTTCCTCCTACGAGCAGTACTTC
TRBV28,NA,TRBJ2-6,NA,CASRTEGWANVLTF,TGTGCCAGCAGAACAGAGGGTTGGGCCAACGTCCTGACTTTC
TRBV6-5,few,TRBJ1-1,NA,CASSYSLPSEAFF,TGTGCCAGCAGTTACTCCCTCCCTTCGGAAGCTTTCTTT
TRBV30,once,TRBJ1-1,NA,CARTDLNTEAFF,TGTGCCAGGACAGATCTGAACACTGAAGCTTTCTTT
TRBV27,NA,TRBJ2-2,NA,CASSLSSAAQNTGELFF,TGTGCCAGCAGTTTATCGTCCGCGGCCCAGAACACCGGGGAGCTGTTTTTT
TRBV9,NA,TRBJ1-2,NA,CASSIDPILLDGYTF,TGTGCCAGCAGCATTGACCCCATCCTCCTGGATGGCTACACCTTC
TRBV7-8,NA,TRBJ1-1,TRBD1,CASSLVALDRVDTEAFF,TGTGCCAGCAGCTTAGTGGCTCTGGACAGGGTGGACACTGAAGCTTTCTTT
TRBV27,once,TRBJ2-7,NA,CASSFAGPTYEQYF,TGTGCCAGCAGTTTCGCCGGACCGACCTACGAGCAGTACTTC
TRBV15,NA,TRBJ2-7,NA,CATSRGTRYEQYF,TGTGCCACCAGCAGAGGTACACGCTACGAGCAGTACTTC
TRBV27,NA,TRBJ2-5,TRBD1,CASNPGRGKETQYF,TGTGCCAGCAACCCCGGCAGGGGGAAAGAGACCCAGTACTTC
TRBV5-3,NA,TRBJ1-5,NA,CARSPERRNQPQHF,TGTGCCAGAAGCCCGGAACGGCGCAATCAGCCCCAGCATTTT
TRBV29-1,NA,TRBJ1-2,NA,CSVVSGYGYTF,TGCAGCGTTGTGTCAGGATATGGCTACACCTTC
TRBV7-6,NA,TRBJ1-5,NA,CASSQIRGLYSNQPQHF,TGTGCCAGCAGCCAAATCAGGGGACTCTATAGCAATCAGCCCCAGCATTTT
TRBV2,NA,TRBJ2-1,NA,CAGQTSPHEQFF,TGTGCCGGTCAGACCAGCCCCCATGAGCAGTTCTTC
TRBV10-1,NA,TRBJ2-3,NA,CASSEVPEGSTDTQYF,TGCGCCAGCAGTGAGGTGCCAGAAGGTAGCACAGATACGCAGTATTTT
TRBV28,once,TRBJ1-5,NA,CASTTYSNQPQHF,TGTGCCAGCACCACCTATAGCAATCAGCCCCAGCATTTT
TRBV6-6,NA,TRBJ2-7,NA,CASSYGSEQYF,TGTGCCAGCAGTTACGGGAGCGAGCAGTACTTC
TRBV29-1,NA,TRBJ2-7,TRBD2,CSVKGLAGELYF,TGCAGCGTCAAGGGACTAGCGGGCGAACTGTACTTC
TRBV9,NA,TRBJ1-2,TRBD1,CASTRTGRLYGYTF,TGTGCCAGCACCCGGACAGGCAGACTCTATGGCTACACCTTC
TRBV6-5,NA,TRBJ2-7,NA,CASSYSGRRSYEQYF,TGTGCCAGCAGTTACTCGGGAAGACGGTCCTACGAGCAGTACTTC
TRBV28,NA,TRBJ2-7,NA,CACESGTAVTYEQYF,TGTGCCTGCGAAAGTGGGACTGCGGTTACCTACGAGCAGTACTTC
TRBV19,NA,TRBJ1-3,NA,CASTQRLGPGNTIYF,TGTGCCAGTACCCAACGGTTAGGGCCTGGAAACACCATATATTTT
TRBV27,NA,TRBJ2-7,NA,CASSPPLRSGSEQYF,TGTGCCAGCAGTCCGCCGTTGCGGTCGGGGAGCGAGCAGTACTTC
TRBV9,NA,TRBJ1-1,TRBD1,CASSVEGGLKTEAFF,TGTGCCAGCAGCGTAGAAGGGGGCCTCAAAACTGAAGCTTTCTTT
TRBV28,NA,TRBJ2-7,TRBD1,CASSLTGWTYEQYF,TGTGCCAGCAGTCTGACAGGGTGGACCTACGAGCAGTACTTC
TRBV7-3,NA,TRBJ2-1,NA,CASSFPGRTYNEQFF,TGTGCCAGCAGCTTCCCGGGCCGGACCTACAATGAGCAGTTCTTC
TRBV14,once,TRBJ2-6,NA,CASSLHPESSGANVLTF,TGTGCCAGCAGCCTCCACCCGGAGAGCTCTGGGGCCAACGTCCTGACTTTC
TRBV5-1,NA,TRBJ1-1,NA,CASSLNSRGTTEAFF,TGCGCCAGCAGCTTGAACTCCAGGGGAACCACTGAAGCTTTCTTT
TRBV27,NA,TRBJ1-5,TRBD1,CASSTTGTDQPQHF,TGTGCCAGCAGCACCACCGGGACAGATCAGCCCCAGCATTTT
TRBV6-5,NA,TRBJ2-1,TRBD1,CASSPDRGNEQFF,TGTGCCAGCAGCCCGGACAGGGGTAATGAGCAGTTCTTC
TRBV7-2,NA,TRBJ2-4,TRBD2,CASSPTLGGKNIQYF,TGTGCCAGCAGCCCGACTTTGGGGGGGAAAAACATTCAGTACTTC
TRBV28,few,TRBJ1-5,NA,CASSPGLLDQPQHF,TGTGCCAGCAGTCCAGGACTTTTGGATCAGCCCCAGCATTTT
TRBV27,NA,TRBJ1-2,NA,CASSSRDRELLNYGYTF,TGTGCCAGCAGTTCCCGGGACCGGGAGTTACTTAACTATGGCTACACCTTC
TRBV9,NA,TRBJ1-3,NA,CASSTGRSSGNTIYF,TGTGCCAGCAGCACCGGTCGCAGCTCTGGAAACACCATATATTTT
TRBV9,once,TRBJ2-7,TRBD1,CASSVDGTGLYEQYF,TGTGCCAGCAGCGTAGATGGGACAGGGCTCTACGAGCAGTACTTC
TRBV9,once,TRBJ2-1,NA,CASTPRASSYNEQFF,TGTGCCAGCACCCCGAGGGCTAGCAGCTACAATGAGCAGTTCTTC
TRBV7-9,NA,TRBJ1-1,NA,CASSPGGRNTEAFF,TGTGCCAGCAGCCCGGGGGGGAGGAACACTGAAGCTTTCTTT
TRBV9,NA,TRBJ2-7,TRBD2,CASSFKGGSDEQYF,TGTGCCAGCAGCTTCAAGGGAGGGTCCGACGAGCAGTACTTC
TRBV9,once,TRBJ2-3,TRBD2,CASSGAGVTQYF,TGTGCCAGCAGCGGGGCGGGAGTTACGCAGTATTTT
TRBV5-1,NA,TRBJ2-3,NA,CASSTDTQYF,TGCGCCAGCAGCACAGATACGCAGTATTTT
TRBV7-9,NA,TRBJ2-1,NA,CASSSTDVWKEGNEQFF,TGTGCCAGCAGCTCGACGGACGTCTGGAAAGAGGGCAATGAGCAGTTCTTC
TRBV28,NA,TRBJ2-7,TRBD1,CASSRDRGPSEQYF,TGTGCCAGCAGCCGGGACAGGGGGCCCTCCGAGCAGTACTTC
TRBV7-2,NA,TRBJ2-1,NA,CASSLAGGRPYSYNEQFF,TGTGCCAGCAGCTTAGCGGGGGGGCGGCCGTACTCTTACAATGAGCAGTTCTTC
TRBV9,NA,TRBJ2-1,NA,CASSPTGSSSYNEQFF,TGTGCCAGCAGCCCGACAGGATCTAGCTCCTACAATGAGCAGTTCTTC